These 19 T cell receptor beta chains originate from one sample sequenced in a study of shared clonotypes between healthy human individuals. Here immunoSEQ multiplex PCR was the method, and the copy in TCRdb shows in-frame clones only, minus some. The sample yields 950,000 to 1,100,000 clones, roughly 80% seen once. Input material: memory CD4+ T cells sorted from blood. As for subset: CD45RA-negative fraction. The receptors stem from a man between 18 and 29 years old in good health.

This rearrangement joins TRBV30 to TRBJ2-7, with D perhaps assigned TRBD1 or TRBD2 (5 bases each). Germline-derived CDR1 and CDR2 are GTSNPN and SVGIG (reference sequence). CDR3 length: 12 amino acids. With 2 bases removed from V and 12 bases from J, the gap between germline ends came to 17 bases. CDR3 in amino acids: CAWSPGTGMGYF. The CDR3 DNA is TGTGCCTGGAGTCCCGGGACGGGAATGGGGTACTTC. Full variable domain (outside the CDR3, taken from reference TRBV30 and TRBJ2-7): SQTIHQWPATLVQPVGSPLSLECTVEGTSNPNLYWYRQAAGRGLQLLFYSVGIGQISSEVPQNLSASRPQDRQFILSSKKLLLSDSGFYLCAWSPGTGMGYFGPGTRLTVT.

V gene TRBV6-5 combines with J gene TRBJ2-7; TRBD1 matches at 9 bases. The CDR3 has 15 residues. V lost 6 bases to trimming and J lost 3 bases; unmatched junction nucleotides: 9. From germline, CDR1 is MNHEY and CDR2 SVGAGI. This CDR3 is CASRRKWGQGYEQYF. The CDR3, as DNA: TGTGCCAGCAGGAGGAAGTGGGGACAGGGCTACGAGCAGTACTTC.

The rearrangement joins TRBV7-9 to TRBJ1-2; D unresolved. The CDR3 is 13 residues long. V was cut by 2 bases and J by 8 bases, with 12 bases left in between. The V gene's germline CDR1 is SEHNR and CDR2 FQNEAQ (reference sequence). The CDR3 reads CASSLPAMGGYTF. DNA for the CDR3: TGTGCCAGCAGCTTACCTGCCATGGGGGGCTACACCTTC. Filled out from reference TRBV7-9 and TRBJ1-2, the complete variable domain reads DTGVSQNPRHKITKRGQNVTFRCDPISEHNRLYWYRQTLGQGPEFLTYFQNEAQLEKSRLLSDRFSAERPKGSFSTLEIQRTEQGDSAMYLCASSLPAMGGYTFGSGTRLTVV.

The genes are TRBV4-3 and TRBJ2-3; D possibly corresponds to TRBD2 (5 bases). Trimming removed 1 base from V and 2 bases from J, with 10 bases in between. The CDR3 covers 15 residues. The germline CDR1 and CDR2 sequences are LGHNA and YSLEER. CDR3: CASSQGGSDTDTQYF. The CDR3 DNA reads TGCGCCAGCAGCCAAGGAGGGTCCGACACAGATACGCAGTATTTT.

V usage is TRBV10-2 and J usage is TRBJ1-4; D is uncertain. Looked up from germline, CDR1 is WSHSY and CDR2 is SAAADI. The V end was cut by 2 bases, the J end by 8 bases, with 18 bases between. CDR3 length equals 16 residues. The CDR3: CASSEGIYRTGEKLFF. Here the CDR3 DNA reads TGCGCCAGCAGTGAGGGAATATATAGAACGGGGGAAAAACTGTTTTTT.

This clone occurred a few times. J is TRBJ1-4 and V is TRBV10-3, with 7 bases identical to TRBD1. The CDR3 sequence is 12 residues long. Germline CDR1 and CDR2: ENHRY and SYGVKD. V gave up 4 bases and J gave up 8 bases; unmatched junction bases: 1. As DNA, the CDR3 is TGTGCCATCAGTGGGACAGGCGAAAAACTGTTTTTT. Translation: CAISGTGEKLFF.

The chain has TRBV19 and TRBJ1-1; possible D gene TRBD1, 6 bases. Germline V CDR1 and CDR2: LNHDA, SQIVND (reference sequence). V dropped 5 bases and J dropped 2 bases, with 12 bases sitting between them. The CDR3 loop spans 14 amino acids. CDR3 in DNA: TGTGCCAGTAGTGATCAGGGGTTCAACACTGAAGCTTTCTTT. It codes for CASSDQGFNTEAFF.

CDR3 sequence (DNA): TGTGCCATTGGGCTAGGGGACGATACGCAGTATTTT. Encoded protein: CAIGLGDDTQYF. The genes are TRBV10-3 and TRBJ2-3; perhaps D is TRBD1 or TRBD2 (5 bases each). Germline CDR1 is ENHRY and CDR2 is SYGVKD. V was clipped by 9 bases and J by 6 bases, with 13 bases between them. The CDR3 extends over 12 amino acids.

This clone came up once. The J gene is TRBJ2-1, the V gene TRBV5-6, with 8 bases identical to TRBD2. Germline CDR1 and CDR2: SGHDT and YYEEEE. This CDR3 comprises 16 residues. After removal of 4 bases from V and 4 bases from J, the junction contained 10 bases not matched to a gene. CDR3 amino acids: CASSGQAGAMYNEQFF. The CDR3 region has the DNA TGTGCCAGCAGCGGGCAAGCGGGAGCCATGTACAATGAGCAGTTCTTC.

The rearrangement uses TRBV2 and TRBJ2-5, with 8 bases fitting TRBD2. V shed 2 bases and J 4 bases; nucleotides not matched to a gene: 3. Germline lookup yields CDR1 SNHLY and CDR2 FYNNEI. This CDR3 contains 14 residues. Here the CDR3 DNA reads TGTGCCAGCAGTGAAAACCGGGGGGGAGAGACCCAGTACTTC. Translated: CASSENRGGETQYF. The variable domain in full, completed from reference TRBV2 and TRBJ2-5, reads EPEVTQTPSHQVTQMGQEVILRCVPISNHLYFYWYRQILGQKVEFLVSFYNNEISEKSEIFDDQFSVERPDGSNFTLKIRSTKLEDSAMYFCASSENRGGETQYFGPGTRLLVL.

This chain connects TRBV7-2 to TRBJ1-1; D gene uncertain. Germline V gene lookup returns CDR1 SGHTA and CDR2 FQGNSA. The V and J ends lost 7 bases and 6 bases respectively, with 15 bases between them. The CDR3 consists of 13 residues. CDR3 amino acids: CASTRGGRAEAFF. CDR3 in DNA: TGTGCCAGCACCCGGGGAGGGCGCGCTGAAGCTTTCTTT.

The rearrangement uses TRBV19 and TRBJ2-7; the D is unclear. Germline V lookup: CDR1 LNHDA, CDR2 SQIVND (reference sequence). V lost 3 bases and J lost 2, with 14 bases in between. The CDR3 runs to 15 residues. CDR3 protein: CASSIDGSATYEQYF. Written as DNA, the CDR3 is TGTGCCAGTAGTATCGACGGTAGTGCAACCTACGAGCAGTACTTC. The whole variable domain, filled in from reference TRBV19 and TRBJ2-7, reads DGGITQSPKYLFRKEGQNVTLSCEQNLNHDAMYWYRQDPGQGLRLIYYSQIVNDFQKGDIAEGYSVSREKKESFPLTVTSAQKNPTAFYLCASSIDGSATYEQYFGPGTRLTVT.

The genes are TRBV19 and TRBJ2-1, with 8 nucleotides matching TRBD2. V was pared by 7 bases and J by 7 bases, with 18 bases of the junction left unmatched. The CDR3 loop spans 17 amino acids. Germline V gene sequence: CDR1 LNHDA, CDR2 SQIVND (reference sequence). CDR3 in amino acids: CASTSSAGAPGRNEQFF. The CDR3 coding sequence is TGTGCCAGTACTAGTTCAGCGGGAGCTCCCGGGCGAAATGAGCAGTTCTTC.

The chain has TRBV5-6 and TRBJ2-3, with TRBD1 as a possible D gene (7 bases). CDR3 size: 16 residues. V lost 2 bases, J lost 4 bases, and 17 bases lay in between. CDR1 and CDR2 from the germline V gene are SGHDT and YYEEEE. Here the CDR3 DNA reads TGTGCCAGCAGCTTACCCCTCCCCAGGGGGGCAGATACGCAGTATTTT. This encodes CASSLPLPRGADTQYF.

Only one count was recorded for this clone. The rearrangement joins TRBV19 to TRBJ2-2, with a tentative D call TRBD2 (8 bases). The CDR3 contains 16 residues. V lost 7 bases and J lost 5, with 20 bases in between. The germline V gene encodes CDR1 LNHDA and CDR2 SQIVND (reference sequence). The CDR3 DNA reads TGTGCCAGTAAGGGGGCGGGGGGCGTTGAGACCGGGGAGCTGTTTTTT. Translated: CASKGAGGVETGELFF.

CDR3 loop: CASSPVSLAYSGNTIYF. The CDR3 DNA sequence: TGTGCCAGCTCACCAGTCTCCTTGGCCTACTCTGGAAACACCATATATTTT. This sequence joins TRBV18 and TRBJ1-3; D remains unclear. CDR1 is KGHSH, CDR2 LQKENI, per germline. V lost 2 bases to trimming and J lost 0 bases, with 14 bases between them. This CDR3 has 17 amino acids.

This sequence joins TRBV28 and TRBJ1-3, with TRBD1 matching 9 bases. In germline, CDR1 is MDHEN, CDR2 SYDVKM. Trimming took 5 bases from V and 7 from J; bases not matched to a gene: 9. The CDR3 contains 15 residues. CDR3 in amino acids: CASSRTGAVRNTIYF. CDR3 nucleotide sequence: TGTGCCAGCAGTCGGACAGGGGCGGTGCGGAACACCATATATTTT.

The chain has TRBV7-9 and TRBJ2-7; no clear D gene. Trimming stripped 1 base from V and 0 bases from J, with 7 bases between. There are 14 residues in the CDR3. The V gene's germline CDR1 is SEHNR and CDR2 FQNEAQ (reference sequence). Written as DNA, the CDR3 is TGTGCCAGCAGCTTAGGGGGTTACTCCTACGAGCAGTACTTC. It encodes CASSLGGYSYEQYF.

This clone came up a few times. V gene TRBV30 combines with J gene TRBJ2-3; D remains unclear. Germline V lookup: CDR1 GTSNPN, CDR2 SVGIG (reference sequence). The CDR3 is 13 residues long. V shed 7 bases and J shed 5 bases, with 16 bases lying between them. CDR3 sequence (DNA): TGTGCCTTCAATAGCAATTCTGGAGATACGCAGTATTTT. It yields the protein CAFNSNSGDTQYF.